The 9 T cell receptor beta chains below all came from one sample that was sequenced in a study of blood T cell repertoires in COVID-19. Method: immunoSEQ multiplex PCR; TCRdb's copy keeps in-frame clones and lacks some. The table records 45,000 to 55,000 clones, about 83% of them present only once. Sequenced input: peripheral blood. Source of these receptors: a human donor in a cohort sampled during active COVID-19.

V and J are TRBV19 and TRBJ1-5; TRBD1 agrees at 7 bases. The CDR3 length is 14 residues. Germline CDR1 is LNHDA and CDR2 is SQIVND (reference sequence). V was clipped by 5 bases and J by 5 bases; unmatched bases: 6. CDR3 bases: TGTGCCAGTAGTCCAGGGGGGATAGATCAGCCCCAGCATTTT. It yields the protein CASSPGGIDQPQHF.

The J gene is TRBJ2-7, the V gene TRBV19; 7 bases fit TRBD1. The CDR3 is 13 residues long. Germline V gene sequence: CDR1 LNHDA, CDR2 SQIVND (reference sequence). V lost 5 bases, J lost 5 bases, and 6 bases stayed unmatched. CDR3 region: CASSARGNHEQYF. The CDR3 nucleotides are TGTGCCAGTAGTGCCAGGGGGAACCACGAGCAGTACTTC.

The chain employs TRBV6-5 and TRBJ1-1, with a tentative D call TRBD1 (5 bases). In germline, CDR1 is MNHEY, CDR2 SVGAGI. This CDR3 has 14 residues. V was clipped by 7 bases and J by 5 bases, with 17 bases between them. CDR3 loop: CASIGGVEGTEAFF. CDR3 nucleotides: TGTGCCAGCATTGGGGGGGTGGAGGGGACTGAAGCTTTCTTT.

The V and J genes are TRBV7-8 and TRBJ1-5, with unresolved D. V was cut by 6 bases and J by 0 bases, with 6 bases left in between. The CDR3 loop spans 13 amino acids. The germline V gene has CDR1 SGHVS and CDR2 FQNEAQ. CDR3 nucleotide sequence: TGTGCCAGCAGTTCCCGTAGCAATCAGCCCCAGCATTTT. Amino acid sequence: CASSSRSNQPQHF.

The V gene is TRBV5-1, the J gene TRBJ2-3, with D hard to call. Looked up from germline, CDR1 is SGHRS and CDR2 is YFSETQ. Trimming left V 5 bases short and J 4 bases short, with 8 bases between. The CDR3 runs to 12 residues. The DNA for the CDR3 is TGCGCCAGCAGTGTAAACTCAGATACGCAGTATTTT. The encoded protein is CASSVNSDTQYF.

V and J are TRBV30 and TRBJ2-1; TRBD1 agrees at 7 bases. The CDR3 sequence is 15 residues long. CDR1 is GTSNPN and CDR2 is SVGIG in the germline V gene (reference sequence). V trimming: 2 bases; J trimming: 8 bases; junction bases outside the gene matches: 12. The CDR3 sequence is CAWSSLKTGADEQFF. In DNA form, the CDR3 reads TGTGCCTGGAGTTCCCTTAAAACAGGGGCGGATGAGCAGTTCTTC.

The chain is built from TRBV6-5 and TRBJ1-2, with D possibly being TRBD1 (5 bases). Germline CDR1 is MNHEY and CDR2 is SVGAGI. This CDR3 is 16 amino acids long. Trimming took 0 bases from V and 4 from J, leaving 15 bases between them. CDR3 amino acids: CASSYSRTGGSYGYTF. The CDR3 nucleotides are TGTGCCAGCAGTTACTCGAGAACGGGGGGTTCCTATGGCTACACCTTC.

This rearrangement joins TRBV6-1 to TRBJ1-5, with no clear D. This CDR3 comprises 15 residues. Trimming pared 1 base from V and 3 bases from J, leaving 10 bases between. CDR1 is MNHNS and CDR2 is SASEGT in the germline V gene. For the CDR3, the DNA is TGTGCCAGCAGTGAAGGTAATAGTAACAATCAGCCCCAGCATTTT. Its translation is CASSEGNSNNQPQHF.

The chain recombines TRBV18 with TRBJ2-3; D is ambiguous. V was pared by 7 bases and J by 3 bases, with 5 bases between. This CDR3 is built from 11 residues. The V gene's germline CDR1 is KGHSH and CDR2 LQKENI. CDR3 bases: TGTGCCAGCTTCGGGACAGATACGCAGTATTTT. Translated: CASFGTDTQYF.